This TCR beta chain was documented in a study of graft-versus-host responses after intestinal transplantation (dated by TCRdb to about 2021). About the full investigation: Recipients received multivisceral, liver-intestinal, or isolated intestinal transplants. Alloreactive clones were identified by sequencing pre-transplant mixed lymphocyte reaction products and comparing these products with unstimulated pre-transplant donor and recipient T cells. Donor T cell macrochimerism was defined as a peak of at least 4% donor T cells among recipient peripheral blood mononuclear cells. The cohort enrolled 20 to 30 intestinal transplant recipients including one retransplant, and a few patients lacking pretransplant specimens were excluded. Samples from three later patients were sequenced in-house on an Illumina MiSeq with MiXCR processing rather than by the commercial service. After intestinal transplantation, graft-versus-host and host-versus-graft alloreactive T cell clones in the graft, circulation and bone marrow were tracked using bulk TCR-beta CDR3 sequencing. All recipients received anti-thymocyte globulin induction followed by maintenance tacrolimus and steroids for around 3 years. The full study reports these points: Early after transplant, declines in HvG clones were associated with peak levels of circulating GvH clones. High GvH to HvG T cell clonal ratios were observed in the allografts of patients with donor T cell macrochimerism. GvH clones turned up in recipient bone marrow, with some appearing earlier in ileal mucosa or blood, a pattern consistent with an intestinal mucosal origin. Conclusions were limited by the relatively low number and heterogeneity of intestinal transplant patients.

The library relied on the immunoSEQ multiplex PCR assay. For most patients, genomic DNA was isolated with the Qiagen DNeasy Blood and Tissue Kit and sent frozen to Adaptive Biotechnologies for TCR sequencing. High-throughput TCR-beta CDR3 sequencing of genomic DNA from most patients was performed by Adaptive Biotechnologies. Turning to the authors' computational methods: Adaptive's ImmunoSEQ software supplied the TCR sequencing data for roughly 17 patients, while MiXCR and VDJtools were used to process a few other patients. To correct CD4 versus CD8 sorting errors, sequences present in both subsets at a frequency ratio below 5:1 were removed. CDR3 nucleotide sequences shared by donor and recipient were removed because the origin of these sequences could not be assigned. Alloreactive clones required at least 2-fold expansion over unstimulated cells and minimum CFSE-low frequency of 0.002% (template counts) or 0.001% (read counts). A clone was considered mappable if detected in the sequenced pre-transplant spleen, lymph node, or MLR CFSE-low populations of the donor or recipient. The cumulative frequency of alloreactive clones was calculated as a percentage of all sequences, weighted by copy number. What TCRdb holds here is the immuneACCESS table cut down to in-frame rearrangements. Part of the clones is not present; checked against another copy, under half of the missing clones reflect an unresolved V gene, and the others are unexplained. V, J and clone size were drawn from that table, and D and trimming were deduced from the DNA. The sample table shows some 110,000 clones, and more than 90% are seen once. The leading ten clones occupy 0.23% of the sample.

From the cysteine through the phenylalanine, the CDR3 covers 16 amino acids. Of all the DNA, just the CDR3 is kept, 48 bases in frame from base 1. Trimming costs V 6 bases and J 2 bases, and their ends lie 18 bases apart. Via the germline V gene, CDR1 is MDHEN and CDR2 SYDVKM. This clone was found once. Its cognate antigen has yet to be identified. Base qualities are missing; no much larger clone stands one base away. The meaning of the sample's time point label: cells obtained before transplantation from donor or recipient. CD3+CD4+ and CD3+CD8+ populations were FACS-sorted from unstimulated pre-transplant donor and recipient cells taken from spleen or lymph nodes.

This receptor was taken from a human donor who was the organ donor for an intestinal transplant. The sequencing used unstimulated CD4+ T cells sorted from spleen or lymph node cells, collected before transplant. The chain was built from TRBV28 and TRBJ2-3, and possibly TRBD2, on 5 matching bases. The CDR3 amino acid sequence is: CASRIVGNGVTDTQYF. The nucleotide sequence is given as TGTGCCAGCAGAATAGTGGGGAACGGGGTCACAGATACGCAGTATTTT.